This TCR beta chain was sequenced during a study of CD8 T cells in Susac syndrome. Study details: Patients with Susac syndrome were therapy-naive, taking corticosteroids, with some also receiving intravenous immunoglobulin, or taking intravenous immunoglobulin alone at the time their blood was drawn. General study findings and limits: The CD4+ T cell repertoires from Susac syndrome exhibited no clonal expansion. The study conceded that its TCR sequencing and HLA analysis involved relatively few individuals.

As for this clonotype: Its matching antigen is unknown.

The CDR3 runs to 15 residues. Germline V gene data show CDR1 as MGHRA and CDR2 as YSYEKL. The J segment lost 5 bases and the V segment lost 4 bases, leaving 10 bases of the junction unmatched. Random hexamers were used to reverse transcribe an amount of 0.5 to 1 ug RNA. The CDR3 of TCR beta was amplified by immunoSEQ multiplex PCR across 54 Vbeta and 13 Jbeta. TCRdb re-derived calls from the immunoSEQ multiplex PCR reads in MiXCR, one entry per CDR3 protein. The table has 200,000 or so distinct CDR3 sequences, approximately 95% seen once. Specimen: CD4+ T cells from PBMCs. The sequence derives from a human donor with Susac syndrome. V usage is TRBV4-1 and J usage is TRBJ1-1, with 7 bases matching TRBD1. The CDR3 coding sequence is TGCGCCAGCAGCCCGGACAGGCTGAGCCCGACTGAAGCTTTCTTT. Protein: CASSPDRLSPTEAFF.